These 4 T cell receptor beta chains were sequenced from one sample in a study of blood T cell repertoires in COVID-19. Here immunoSEQ multiplex PCR was the method, and the copy in TCRdb shows in-frame clones only, minus some. Here the sample spans roughly 180,000 clones, about 85% being singletons. The sequenced material came from peripheral blood. Receptors were obtained from a man in his sixties who had recovered from COVID-19.

This clone appeared a single time. The V call is TRBV6-5, the J call TRBJ1-6, with 10 bases lining up with TRBD1. This CDR3 contains 15 residues. Trimming at V came to 7 bases and at J to 7 bases, leaving 7 bases not matched to a gene. Germline CDR1 reads MNHEY; CDR2 reads SVGAGI. The CDR3: CASTGTGEGNSPLHF. Written as DNA, the CDR3 is TGTGCCAGCACCGGGACAGGGGAGGGAAATTCACCCCTCCACTTT.

In its sample, this clone was seen once. The chain couples TRBV18 to TRBJ2-3, with 9 bases aligning to TRBD2. CDR1 is KGHSH, CDR2 LQKENI, per germline. The CDR3 covers 15 residues. With 3 bases clipped from V and 5 bases from J, the junction kept 6 bases outside the gene matches. Here the CDR3 reads CASSPAALAGDTQYF. CDR3 bases: TGTGCCAGCTCACCGGCAGCACTAGCGGGAGATACGCAGTATTTT.

This sequence joins TRBV5-1 and TRBJ2-7; 8 positions match TRBD1. This CDR3 has 16 residues. The germline CDR1 and CDR2 sequences are SGHRS and YFSETQ. V was clipped by 4 bases and J by 5 bases; unmatched bases: 14. CDR3 loop: CASSASGQGFVHEQYF. The CDR3 nucleotides are TGCGCCAGCAGCGCGTCTGGACAGGGTTTCGTCCACGAGCAGTACTTC.

This clone was observed a few times. The rearrangement links TRBV3-1 (or the pseudogene TRBV3-2) to TRBJ2-3; TRBD2 matches at 9 bases. Germline V gene lookup returns CDR1 LGHDT and CDR2 YNNKEL (reference sequence). Trimming removed 7 bases from V and 3 bases from J; junction bases left unmatched: 5. The CDR3 is 14 residues long. The CDR3 DNA reads TGTGCCAGCAAGACTAGCGGTGAGACAGATACGCAGTATTTT. The encoded protein is CASKTSGETDTQYF.